This T cell receptor beta chain was captured by sequencing in a study of OX40 agonist ivuxolimab in advanced cancers. Study at large: Age averaged 60 years (range roughly 23 to 79), and 80% to 90% were male.

Per the germline V gene, CDR1 is SGHNT and CDR2 is YYREEE (reference sequence). The CDR3 is 16 residues long. V lost 0 bases to trimming and J lost 5 bases; unmatched junction nucleotides: 8. Only in-frame clones appear in the TCRdb table, and some are missing; sequencing was by immunoSEQ multiplex PCR. This sample has 65,000 to 90,000 clones; around 82% occur once, and the top ten carry 5%. The input for sequencing was CD4+ or CD8+ T cells sorted from blood, taken in a trial of the OX40 agonist ivuxolimab. This rearrangement joins TRBV5-4 to TRBJ1-5; TRBD1 matches at 7 bases. The source is an adult with an advanced solid tumor such as melanoma, head and neck, liver or kidney cancer. The CDR3 reads CASSLGPTGNDQPQHF. CDR3 DNA: TGTGCCAGCAGCTTGGGCCCGACAGGGAATGATCAGCCCCAGCATTTT. The full variable domain, in which reference TRBV5-4 and TRBJ1-5 provide the parts outside the CDR3, is ETGVTQSPTHLIKTRGQQVTLRCSSQSGHNTVSWYQQALGQGPQFIFQYYREEENGRGNFPPRFSGLQFPNYSSELNVNALELDDSALYLCASSLGPTGNDQPQHFGDGTRLSIL.